Below, 16 T cell receptor beta chains from the same sample are listed, as sequenced in a study of T cells in Graves' hyperthyroidism and ophthalmopathy. Amplified TCR beta CDR3 regions came from RNA transcripts. TCR CDR3 underwent first-round RT-PCR with the HTBI primer set. TCRdb itself ran the multiplex PCR reads through MiXCR, one entry per CDR3 protein. The table includes under 300,000 distinct CDR3 sequences, less than 30% detected once. The sequenced material came from blood. These receptors all stem from a man between 40 and 49 years old with Graves' hyperthyroidism that later progressed to Graves' ophthalmopathy.

This clonotype was detected a few times. V usage is TRBV27 and J usage is TRBJ1-2; D possibly corresponds to TRBD1 (6 bases). CDR1 MNHEY and CDR2 SMNVEV come from the germline V gene (reference sequence). The CDR3 is made up of 13 amino acids. Trimming took off 3 bases at V and 9 bases at J, with 14 bases between the two ends. The CDR3 spells CASSFAGAGSYTF. The CDR3 DNA sequence: TGTGCCAGCAGTTTTGCAGGGGCTGGGAGCTACACCTTC.

In this sample, this clonotype turned up many times. The gene calls are TRBV24-1 and TRBJ2-7, with a tentative D call TRBD1 (6 bases). CDR1 and CDR2 from the germline V gene are KGHDR and SFDVKD. Trimming removed 7 bases from V and 3 bases from J, with 12 bases in between. This CDR3 spans 13 amino acids. The CDR3 reads CATSRGGDYEQYF. CDR3 DNA: TGTGCCACCAGCAGGGGCGGAGACTACGAGCAGTACTTC.

This clonotype was detected many times. The chain combines TRBV27 with TRBJ1-5; D uncertain. V was clipped by 3 bases and J by 4 bases, with 7 bases between them. Germline values: CDR1 MNHEY, CDR2 SMNVEV (reference sequence). The CDR3 spans 13 residues. CDR3 nucleotides: TGTGCCAGCAGTTTTCTAGGGAATCAGCCCCAGCATTTT. It translates to CASSFLGNQPQHF.

This clonotype showed up many times. The J gene is TRBJ1-2, the V gene TRBV29-1; TRBD1 agrees at 8 bases. This CDR3 is built from 16 residues. Trimming cost V 4 bases and J 4 bases; bases outside gene matches: 14. Germline-derived CDR1 and CDR2 are SQVTM and ANQGSEA. This CDR3 reads CSVGNPGQVVLYGYTF. CDR3 DNA sequence: TGCAGCGTTGGAAACCCGGGACAGGTAGTTCTCTATGGCTACACCTTC.

This clonotype was counted ten times or more. V gene TRBV5-1 combines with J gene TRBJ2-7; TRBD2 matches at 11 bases. Germline-derived CDR1 and CDR2 are SGHRS and YFSETQ. Unmatched junction bases numbered 5, after V lost 0 bases and J lost 3 bases. The CDR3 extends over 16 amino acids. CDR3 residues: CASSLASSGRSYEQYF. CDR3 sequence (DNA): TGCGCCAGCAGCTTGGCCTCTAGCGGGAGGAGCTACGAGCAGTACTTC. The variable domain in full, with the rest retrieved from reference TRBV5-1 and TRBJ2-7, is KAGVTQTPRYLIKTRGQQVTLSCSPISGHRSVSWYQQTPGQGLQFLFEYFSETQRNKGNFPGRFSGRQFSNSRSEMNVSTLELGDSALYLCASSLASSGRSYEQYFGPGTRLTVT.

This clonotype was found many times. The V gene is TRBV2, the J gene TRBJ2-5, with 9 bases aligning to TRBD2. The germline V gene encodes CDR1 SNHLY and CDR2 FYNNEI. The CDR3 is made up of 15 amino acids. The J segment lost 0 bases and the V segment lost 5 bases, leaving 4 bases of the junction unmatched. This chain's CDR3 is CASSPLAGNQETQYF. The CDR3 DNA sequence: TGTGCCAGCAGTCCTCTAGCGGGAAACCAAGAGACCCAGTACTTC.

V usage is TRBV15 and J usage is TRBJ1-5; D gene unclear. The CDR3 loop spans 15 amino acids. With 1 base removed from V and 7 bases from J, the gap between germline ends came to 14 bases. Germline loops: CDR1 LNHNV, CDR2 YYDKDF (reference sequence). The DNA of the CDR3 is TGTGCCACCAGCAGAGGGGTGCAGGATCCCCAGCCCCAGCATTTT. Translating gives CATSRGVQDPQPQHF. Based on the CDR3 plus reference TRBV15 and TRBJ1-5, the full variable domain is DAMVIQNPRYQVTQFGKPVTLSCSQTLNHNVMYWYQQKSSQAPKLLFHYYDKDFNNEADTPDNFQSRRPNTSFCFLDIRSPGLGDTAMYLCATSRGVQDPQPQHFGDGTRLSIL.

The V and J genes are TRBV28 and TRBJ1-1; possibly TRBD1 for D (5 bases). V dropped 2 bases and J dropped 6 bases, with 13 bases sitting between them. The germline V gene encodes CDR1 MDHEN and CDR2 SYDVKM. The CDR3 has 14 amino acids. The CDR3 DNA reads as TGTGCCAGCAGTTTAGGGCGGTGGGGGGCTGAAGCTTTCTTT. It codes for CASSLGRWGAEAFF.

This clonotype was seen repeatedly, ten times or more. This rearrangement joins TRBV5-1 to TRBJ2-7; possibly TRBD2 for D (6 bases). The V and J ends lost 7 bases and 3 bases respectively, with 14 bases between them. The CDR3 covers 13 residues. Germline V gene lookup returns CDR1 SGHRS and CDR2 YFSETQ. CDR3 sequence reads: CASSRGSNYEQYF. The DNA for the CDR3 is TGCGCCAGCTCTCGGGGGTCTAACTACGAGCAGTACTTC. Together with reference TRBV5-1 and TRBJ2-7, the CDR3 gives the full variable domain: KAGVTQTPRYLIKTRGQQVTLSCSPISGHRSVSWYQQTPGQGLQFLFEYFSETQRNKGNFPGRFSGRQFSNSRSEMNVSTLELGDSALYLCASSRGSNYEQYFGPGTRLTVT.

This clonotype came up many times. The gene calls are TRBV19 and TRBJ1-5; D unclear. Germline values: CDR1 LNHDA, CDR2 SQIVND (reference sequence). The V end lost 4 bases, the J end lost 3 bases, and 13 bases lay between the germline ends. The CDR3 is made up of 15 amino acids. This CDR3 reads CASSNPERDNQPQHF. Written as DNA, the CDR3 is TGTGCCAGTAGTAACCCGGAGAGGGACAATCAGCCCCAGCATTTT.

The V and J genes are TRBV7-2 and TRBJ1-1, with 7 bases identical to TRBD1. The CDR3 is made up of 14 amino acids. Per the germline V gene, CDR1 is SGHTA and CDR2 is FQGNSA. Trimming cost V 5 bases and J 4 bases; bases outside gene matches: 7. The CDR3: CASSLKTGATEAFF. Here the CDR3 DNA reads TGTGCCAGCAGCCTCAAAACAGGGGCCACTGAAGCTTTCTTT.

This clonotype came up many times. The CDR3 spells CASSLSLAESYEQYF. The CDR3 bases are TGTGCCAGCAGTTTATCGCTAGCGGAATCCTACGAGCAGTACTTC. The V gene is TRBV27, the J gene TRBJ2-7, with 7 positions matching TRBD2. Germline V gene sequence: CDR1 MNHEY, CDR2 SMNVEV (reference sequence). J was trimmed by 1 base and V by 0 bases; bases with no gene match: 3. This CDR3 comprises 15 residues.

This clonotype came up many times. This chain uses TRBV2 with TRBJ2-7; no clear D gene. This CDR3 is 10 amino acids long. Germline V gene sequence: CDR1 SNHLY, CDR2 FYNNEI. The CDR3 region is CAIGRYEQYF. CDR3 nucleotides: TGTGCAATTGGCCGATACGAGCAGTACTTC.

This clonotype was recorded many times. The chain combines TRBV12-3 or TRBV12-4 with TRBJ1-2; D call uncertain. This CDR3 comprises 13 residues. Trimming took off 3 bases at V and 3 bases at J, with 8 bases between the two ends. CDR3 loop: CASSFRGDYGYTF. The CDR3 nucleotides are TGTGCCAGCAGTTTCCGGGGAGACTATGGCTACACCTTC.

This clonotype appeared many times. The chain has TRBV6-1 and TRBJ2-7; D is unresolved. From germline, CDR1 is MNHNS and CDR2 SASEGT. The CDR3 runs to 10 residues. Trimming left V 4 bases short and J 6 bases short, with 4 bases between. The CDR3 reads CASSAFEQYF. For the CDR3, the DNA is TGTGCCAGCAGTGCTTTCGAGCAGTACTTC.

The chain has TRBV6-1 and TRBJ2-5, with 11 positions matching TRBD1. Germline-derived CDR1 and CDR2 are MNHNS and SASEGT. CDR3 length: 16 residues. The V segment lost 10 bases and the J segment 5 bases; nucleotides outside the gene matches: 15. CDR3 nucleotide sequence: TGTGCCACAGGACAGGGGGCCGGGTGGGGTCGTGAGACCCAGTACTTC. This codes for CATGQGAGWGRETQYF.